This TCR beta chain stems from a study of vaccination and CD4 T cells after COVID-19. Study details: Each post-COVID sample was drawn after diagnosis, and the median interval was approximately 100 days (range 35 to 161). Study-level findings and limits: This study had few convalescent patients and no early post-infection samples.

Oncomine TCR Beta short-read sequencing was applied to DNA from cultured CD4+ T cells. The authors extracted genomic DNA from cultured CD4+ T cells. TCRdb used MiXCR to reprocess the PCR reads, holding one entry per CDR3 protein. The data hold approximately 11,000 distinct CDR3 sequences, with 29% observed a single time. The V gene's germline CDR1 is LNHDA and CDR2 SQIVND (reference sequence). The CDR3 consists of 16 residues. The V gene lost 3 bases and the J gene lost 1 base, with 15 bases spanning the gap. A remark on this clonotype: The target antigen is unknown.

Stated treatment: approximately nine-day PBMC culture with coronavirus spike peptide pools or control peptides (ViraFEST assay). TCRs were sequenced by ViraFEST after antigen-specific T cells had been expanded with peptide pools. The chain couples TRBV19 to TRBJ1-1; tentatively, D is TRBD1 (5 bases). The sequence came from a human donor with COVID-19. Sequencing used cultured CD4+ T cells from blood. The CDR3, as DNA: TGTGCCAGTAGTATTCACTCGACAGACAAGAACACTGAAGCTTTCTTT. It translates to CASSIHSTDKNTEAFF.